Described below is a single TCR beta chain sequence and its context. Some clones are missing from TCRdb's copy, which holds only in-frame ones; the method was immunoSEQ multiplex PCR. The sample consists of over 200,000 clones, 65% to 85% of them appearing once. This specimen belongs to a study of blood T cell repertoires in COVID-19. Germline assignment: CDR1 SNHLY and CDR2 FYNNEI. This CDR3 spans 13 amino acids. V was trimmed by 3 bases and J by 5 bases, leaving 7 bases between them. The source of this sequence is a woman in her twenties or thirties with COVID-19, enrolled during active disease. The chain joins TRBV2 to TRBJ2-2, with no clear D. Material: peripheral blood. The chain's CDR3 is CASSDSMTGELFF. CDR3 in DNA: TGTGCCAGCAGTGATTCCATGACCGGGGAGCTGTTTTTT.